This T cell receptor beta chain was recovered during a study of HIV-infected patients and healthy controls. This clonotype was seen repeatedly, ten times or more. Germline CDR1 reads SQVTM; CDR2 reads ANQGSEA. The V end lost 6 bases, the J end lost 10 bases, and 15 bases lay between the germline ends. The length of the CDR3 is 11 residues. TCRdb re-derived calls from the 5' RACE reads in MiXCR, one entry per CDR3 protein. The sample includes some 67,000 distinct CDR3 sequences, around 17% seen only once; the top ten take around 6%. The rearrangement joins TRBV29-1 to TRBJ1-1, with D tentatively TRBD1 (6 bases). Sequencing input: CD4+ T cells from blood. The sequence was collected from a human donor in good health. CDR3 residues: CSVGEGRGAFF. The CDR3 nucleotides are TGCAGCGTGGGTGAGGGCAGGGGAGCTTTCTTT.